These T cell receptor beta chains were read from a single sample in a study of T cell repertoires in aging, cancer and after chemotherapy. A single record per CDR3 protein comes from TCRdb applying MiXCR to the multiplex PCR reads. Here the sample spans 3,500 to 4,500 distinct CDR3 sequences, roughly a quarter being singletons. Sequenced sample: blood. The receptors shown here come from a human donor with a solid tumor. The CDR3 runs from the conserved cysteine through the conserved F or W. Each record gives: V gene, D gene, J gene, clone size, CDR3 protein, CDR3 DNA. D genes are given only for firm matches. Size values are once, few and many counts, or a class for expanded clones, and some rows have none.

TRBV12-3/TRBV12-4	TRBD2	TRBJ2-1	medium-sized	CASSTTSGWEQFF	TGTGCCAGCAGTACGACTAGCGGGTGGGAGCAGTTCTTC
TRBV7-9	TRBD1	TRBJ2-5	few	CASSSWTGPEETQYF	TGTGCCAGCAGCTCCTGGACAGGGCCGGAGGAGACCCAGTACTTC
TRBV20-1	TRBD2	TRBJ2-1	NA	CSAGVGVLWTSGRGNEQFF	TGCAGTGCTGGAGTGGGGGTGCTGTGGACTAGCGGGAGAGGGAATGAGCAGTTCTTC
TRBV30	TRBD1	TRBJ2-1	NA	CAWSEGQGAYNEQFF	TGTGCCTGGAGTGAGGGACAGGGGGCCTACAATGAGCAGTTCTTC
TRBV6-1	NA	TRBJ1-2	medium-sized	CASISNYGYTF	TGTGCCAGCATTAGTAACTATGGCTACACCTTC
TRBV15	TRBD2	TRBJ2-2	medium-sized	CAVSGRNTGELFF	TGTGCCGTGAGCGGGAGGAACACCGGGGAGCTGTTTTTT
TRBV29-1	NA	TRBJ2-3	large	CSVGGITDTQYF	TGCAGCGTTGGCGGGATCACAGATACGCAGTATTTT
TRBV19	NA	TRBJ2-1	large	CASSIGRVENNEQFF	TGTGCCAGTAGTATCGGGCGGGTCGAAAACAATGAGCAGTTCTTC
TRBV11-2	NA	TRBJ2-7	few	CASSDNLSYEQYF	TGTGCCAGCAGCGACAACTTATCCTACGAGCAGTACTTC
TRBV19	NA	TRBJ2-1	medium-sized	CASSIAPYSYNEQFF	TGTGCCAGTAGTATAGCCCCATACTCCTACAATGAGCAGTTCTTC
TRBV5-1	NA	TRBJ2-7	NA	CASSLVTGGPGYEQYF	TGCGCCAGCAGCTTGGTTACTGGCGGGCCAGGTTACGAGCAGTACTTC
TRBV6-5	NA	TRBJ1-5	medium-sized	CASSPGTNQPQHF	TGTGCCAGCAGTCCGGGCACAAATCAGCCCCAGCATTTT
TRBV4-2	NA	TRBJ2-7	NA	CASSQGATGGAYEQYF	TGTGCCAGCAGCCAAGGAGCTACAGGAGGGGCCTACGAGCAGTACTTC
TRBV6-1	NA	TRBJ1-4	medium-sized	CASTGAHEKLFF	TGTGCCAGCACAGGGGCTCACGAAAAACTGTTTTTT
TRBV15	TRBD2	TRBJ2-7	medium-sized	CATSPRLAGTYEQYF	TGTGCCACCAGTCCTAGACTAGCGGGAACCTACGAGCAGTACTTC
TRBV10-3	NA	TRBJ2-2	hyperexpanded	CAISVDTGELFF	TGTGCCATCAGTGTAGACACCGGGGAGCTGTTTTTT